The T cell receptor beta chain under discussion was sequenced for a study of graft-versus-host responses after intestinal transplantation. Study overall: Transplants were multivisceral, liver-intestinal, or isolated intestinal. General study results and limits: There was an association between peak levels of circulating GvH clones and early post-transplant HvG declines. GvH clones were found in recipient marrow; some appeared first in ileum or blood.

Clones were sequenced by immunoSEQ multiplex PCR, and TCRdb holds only the in-frame ones, with some missing. The sample records some 140,000 clones, 85% to 95% being singletons. Of note for this clone: No antigen is known for it.

Germline assignment: CDR1 MDHEN and CDR2 SYDVKM. Trimming took 4 bases from V and 6 from J; bases not matched to a gene: 4. CDR3 length: 15 amino acids. The TCR sequence derives from a human donor who received an intestinal transplant. The V and J genes are TRBV28 and TRBJ1-5; 12 nucleotides match TRBD1. This specimen was unstimulated CD4+ T cells sorted from spleen or lymph node cells, taken before intestinal transplant. CDR3 nucleotides: TGTGCCAGCAGTTCCGGGACAGGGGGCACTCAGCCCCAGCATTTT. Translation gives CASSSGTGGTQPQHF.